What follows are 26 T cell receptor beta chains derived from one specimen sequenced in a study of blood T cell repertoires in COVID-19 (dated by TCRdb to about 2020). Preparation of the library involved the immunoSEQ multiplex PCR assay. TCRdb provides this immuneACCESS table in a form limited to in-frame rearrangements. Some clones are lacking; in checked studies, under half of them reflect an unresolved V gene, and why the rest are absent is not known. The sample table holds 75,000 to 100,000 clones, of which 65% to 85% were seen once. In total, the top ten clones hold around 4.5% of the sample. Sequenced sample: peripheral blood. All receptors derive from a man in his sixties with acute or convalescent COVID-19.

This clone was seen only once. J is TRBJ1-4 and V is TRBV7-9, with a tentative D call TRBD1 (6 bases). CDR1 is SEHNR and CDR2 is FQNEAQ in the germline V gene (reference sequence). The V and J ends lost 1 base and 3 bases respectively, with 21 bases between them. The CDR3 has 19 amino acids. CDR3 loop: CASSLEHRVGIDANEKLFF. CDR3 nucleotide sequence: TGTGCCAGCAGCTTAGAACACAGGGTGGGGATCGACGCTAATGAAAAACTGTTTTTT.

The rearrangement uses TRBV2 and TRBJ2-3; D perhaps matches TRBD1 (6 bases). CDR3 size: 13 residues. Germline V gene sequence: CDR1 SNHLY, CDR2 FYNNEI. V was pared by 3 bases and J by 6 bases, with 10 bases between. The DNA of the CDR3 is TGTGCCAGCAGTGACAGGGGTCTGGATACGCAGTATTTT. It is translated as CASSDRGLDTQYF.

In this sample, this clone turned up many times. The chain has TRBV3-1 (or the pseudogene TRBV3-2) and TRBJ2-7, with 9 bases fitting TRBD1. V shed 1 base, J shed 2 bases, and the junction held 6 bases outside the gene matches. The CDR3 totals 16 residues. Germline V gene data show CDR1 as LGHDT and CDR2 as YNNKEL (reference sequence). The CDR3 sequence: CASSQARGQGTYEQYF. DNA of the CDR3: TGTGCCAGCAGCCAAGCTCGTGGACAGGGGACCTACGAGCAGTACTTC.

The chain joins TRBV19 to TRBJ2-2; no definite D call. CDR1 and CDR2 (germline): LNHDA, SQIVND (reference sequence). Trimming shortened V by 5 bases and J by 5 bases, and 9 bases separated the two germline ends. CDR3 length: 13 residues. CDR3 nucleotide sequence: TGTGCCAGTAGTTGGGCTCTTACCGGGGAGCTGTTTTTT. Encoded protein: CASSWALTGELFF.

The chain is built from TRBV10-3 and TRBJ2-1, with a weak D call TRBD1 (6 bases). Germline V lookup: CDR1 ENHRY, CDR2 SYGVKD. Trimming took 8 bases from V and 0 from J, leaving 11 bases between them. The CDR3 runs to 14 residues. The CDR3, as DNA: TGTGCCATCGGGCAGGGGAGCTCCTACAATGAGCAGTTCTTC. Amino acids: CAIGQGSSYNEQFF.

The genes are TRBV9 and TRBJ2-3; 9 bases agree with TRBD1. Looked up from germline, CDR1 is SGDLS and CDR2 is YYNGEE. Trimming at V came to 4 bases and at J to 3 bases, leaving 15 bases not matched to a gene. CDR3 size: 18 residues. Here the CDR3 reads CASSSTYYRTGVTDTQYF. The CDR3 DNA is TGTGCCAGCAGCTCAACCTACTACCGGACAGGGGTTACAGATACGCAGTATTTT.

The rearrangement joins TRBV14 to TRBJ2-7, with TRBD1 identical over 8 bases. Germline V gene sequence: CDR1 SGHDN, CDR2 FVKESK. The CDR3 has 17 residues. The J segment lost 3 bases and the V segment lost 4 bases, leaving 14 bases of the junction unmatched. CDR3: CASSRPGGWRGSYEQYF. The CDR3 bases are TGTGCCAGCAGCCGGCCAGGGGGCTGGCGTGGGAGCTACGAGCAGTACTTC.

This clone was recorded only once. V usage is TRBV15 and J usage is TRBJ2-3; weak D call: TRBD1 (5 bases). The CDR3 sequence is 15 residues long. The ends were cut back, 1 base at V and 4 bases at J, with 12 bases in the middle. Germline V lookup: CDR1 LNHNV, CDR2 YYDKDF (reference sequence). The CDR3 loop reads CATSRVRQGPDTQYF. The CDR3, as DNA: TGTGCCACCAGCAGAGTTCGGCAGGGCCCAGATACGCAGTATTTT.

The rearrangement joins TRBV19 to TRBJ2-5, with TRBD1 as a possible D gene (6 bases). Trimming took 2 bases from V and 2 from J, leaving 6 bases between them. Per germline, CDR1 LNHDA and CDR2 SQIVND (reference sequence). The CDR3 totals 13 residues. The CDR3 nucleotides are TGTGCCAGTAGTATAACAGGGCAAGAGACCCAGTACTTC. It encodes CASSITGQETQYF.

The rearrangement links TRBV3-1 (or the pseudogene TRBV3-2) to TRBJ1-1; D is undetermined. The CDR3 contains 13 residues. Germline CDR1 is LGHDT and CDR2 is YNNKEL (reference sequence). Between the trimmed V and J ends, which lost 8 bases and 1 base, there was a span of 11 bases. The CDR3 bases are TGTGCCAGCGTTAATGGAGGGAACACTGAAGCTTTCTTT. Amino acids: CASVNGGNTEAFF.

The CDR3 here is CASSVPTGSHYGYTF. In DNA, the CDR3 is TGTGCCAGCAGCGTACCCACAGGGTCCCACTATGGCTACACCTTC. This chain uses TRBV9 with TRBJ1-2; TRBD1 is a possible D gene (6 bases). V lost 1 base and J 3 bases, leaving 13 bases between the germline ends. From germline, CDR1 is SGDLS and CDR2 YYNGEE. The CDR3 is 15 amino acids.

The rearrangement joins TRBV19 to TRBJ1-5, with a weak D call TRBD1 (6 bases). CDR3 length: 15 amino acids. Trimming pared 5 bases from V and 1 base from J, leaving 12 bases between. Germline V CDR1 and CDR2: LNHDA, SQIVND (reference sequence). The CDR3 region has the DNA TGTGCCAGTAGTTTCGGACAGAGGAGCAATCAGCCCCAGCATTTT. As protein: CASSFGQRSNQPQHF.

CDR3 protein: CASSYSRGNTEAFF. The DNA of the CDR3 is TGTGCCAGCAGTTACTCTAGGGGGAACACTGAAGCTTTCTTT. The chain carries TRBV6-5 and TRBJ1-1, with D maybe TRBD1 (5 bases). The CDR3 runs to 14 residues. The germline V and J ends were trimmed by 0 bases and 1 base, with 6 bases remaining between them. Germline values: CDR1 MNHEY, CDR2 SVGAGI.

The V call is TRBV6-5, the J call TRBJ1-2; D is undetermined. The V gene lost 5 bases and the J gene lost 7 bases, with 14 bases spanning the gap. CDR3 length: 13 amino acids. CDR1 and CDR2 (germline): MNHEY, SVGAGI. CDR3 loop: CASSLSSGRGYTF. The CDR3 bases are TGTGCCAGCAGTCTCTCCTCGGGTCGTGGCTACACCTTC.

This chain's CDR3 is CASSPFSGGASETQYF. For the CDR3, the DNA is TGTGCCAGCAGCCCCTTTAGCGGGGGGGCATCGGAGACCCAGTACTTC. V usage is TRBV3-1 (or the pseudogene TRBV3-2) and J usage is TRBJ2-5; 11 nucleotides match TRBD2. The germline V gene has CDR1 LGHDT and CDR2 YNNKEL (reference sequence). The CDR3 loop spans 16 amino acids. Trimming removed 4 bases from V and 5 bases from J; junction bases left unmatched: 9.

The chain uses TRBV6-5 and TRBJ1-4; 7 positions agree with TRBD1. Germline V gives CDR1 MNHEY, CDR2 SVGAGI. Trimming cost V 2 bases and J 8 bases; bases outside gene matches: 8. The CDR3 is made up of 15 amino acids. The CDR3: CASSYVGQGGEKLFF. Here the CDR3 DNA reads TGTGCCAGCAGTTACGTGGGGCAGGGGGGAGAAAAACTGTTTTTT.

This chain connects TRBV9 to TRBJ2-5; 12 nucleotides align to TRBD2. Per germline, CDR1 SGDLS and CDR2 YYNGEE. V shed 2 bases and J 2 bases; nucleotides not matched to a gene: 4. This CDR3 region has 16 residues. The CDR3 sequence is CASSVALAGGQETQYF. CDR3 nucleotide sequence: TGTGCCAGCAGCGTTGCTCTAGCGGGAGGGCAAGAGACCCAGTACTTC.

This clone has just one count. The rearrangement uses TRBV10-1 and TRBJ2-4; TRBD1 agrees at 9 bases. The length of the CDR3 is 17 residues. Germline CDR1 reads WNHNN; CDR2 reads SYGVQD (reference sequence). Losses at the gene ends were 6 bases for V and 2 bases for J; bases not matched to a gene: 11. CDR3 DNA: TGCGCCAGCAGCGAAGGACAGGGGCTGTTATCCAAAAACATTCAGTACTTC. Translating it yields CASSEGQGLLSKNIQYF.

This clone was observed a single time. The rearrangement joins TRBV5-4 to TRBJ2-7; 11 bases align to TRBD2. Germline V gene lookup returns CDR1 SGHNT and CDR2 YYREEE (reference sequence). Trimming at V came to 4 bases and at J to 3 bases, leaving 6 bases not matched to a gene. This CDR3 is built from 15 residues. CDR3 region: CASSAGLAELYEQYF. The CDR3 DNA reads TGTGCCAGCAGCGCGGGACTAGCGGAACTCTACGAGCAGTACTTC.

The V and J genes are TRBV14 and TRBJ1-5, with D perhaps matching TRBD1 (5 bases). Trimming shortened V by 4 bases and J by 3 bases, and 13 bases separated the two germline ends. The CDR3 consists of 15 residues. Germline-derived CDR1 and CDR2 are SGHDN and FVKESK. CDR3 sequence: CASSRWGYDNQPQHF. In DNA, the CDR3 is TGTGCCAGCAGCCGATGGGGCTATGACAATCAGCCCCAGCATTTT.

The V call is TRBV9, the J call TRBJ1-2; 10 nucleotides match TRBD1. This CDR3 spans 16 amino acids. The V and J ends lost 3 bases and 8 bases, in that order; junction bases with no gene match: 13. Germline V gene lookup returns CDR1 SGDLS and CDR2 YYNGEE. The CDR3 here is CASSASHDRGRRGYTF. CDR3 nucleotide sequence: TGTGCCAGCAGCGCTAGTCATGACAGGGGGCGCCGGGGCTACACCTTC.

The chain is built from TRBV4-1 and TRBJ2-5; 10 positions match TRBD1. V shed 0 bases and J 4 bases; nucleotides not matched to a gene: 2. This CDR3 is built from 15 residues. In germline, CDR1 is MGHRA, CDR2 YSYEKL. The CDR3 loop reads CASSQEGQGRETQYF. The CDR3 DNA reads as TGCGCCAGCAGCCAAGAGGGACAGGGGAGAGAGACCCAGTACTTC.

The V call is TRBV9, the J call TRBJ2-2, with 9 bases fitting TRBD1. The germline V gene has CDR1 SGDLS and CDR2 YYNGEE. This CDR3 has 16 residues. J gave up 6 bases and V 3 bases, and 9 bases lay outside the gene matches. The chain's CDR3 is CASSAGTGPRAGELFF. DNA of the CDR3: TGTGCCAGCAGCGCGGGGACAGGGCCTCGGGCCGGGGAGCTGTTTTTT. Full variable domain (remainder filled in from reference TRBV9 and TRBJ2-2): DSGVTQTPKHLITATGQRVTLRCSPRSGDLSVYWYQQSLDQGLQFLIQYYNGEERAKGNILERFSAQQFPDLHSELNLSSLELGDSALYFCASSAGTGPRAGELFFGEGSRLTVL.

V usage is TRBV11-3 and J usage is TRBJ2-5; 9 positions agree with TRBD2. CDR1 SGHNT and CDR2 YENEEA come from the germline V gene. The CDR3 has 17 residues. With 3 bases clipped from V and 2 bases from J, the junction kept 10 bases outside the gene matches. This chain's CDR3 is CASSFQRGASQQETQYF. CDR3 nucleotides: TGTGCCAGCAGCTTTCAGCGGGGGGCCTCCCAACAAGAGACCCAGTACTTC.

The chain links TRBV5-1 to TRBJ2-3; 13 nucleotides line up with TRBD2. V lost 0 bases to trimming and J lost 5 bases; unmatched junction nucleotides: 3. CDR1 and CDR2 (germline): SGHRS, YFSETQ. This CDR3 region has 16 residues. The CDR3 is CASSLEGLAGVDTQYF. The CDR3 coding sequence is TGCGCCAGCAGCTTGGAAGGACTAGCGGGAGTAGATACGCAGTATTTT.

V and J are TRBV4-3 and TRBJ1-6; D is unresolved. V shed 0 bases and J shed 10 bases, with 10 bases lying between them. CDR3 length: 14 residues. CDR1 and CDR2 from the germline V gene are LGHNA and YSLEER. The CDR3 nucleotides read TGCGCCAGCAGCCAAGATTCAGTGAGGTCACCCCTCCACTTT. This encodes CASSQDSVRSPLHF.